Listed here are 21 T cell receptor beta chains from one sample, sequenced in a study of T-cell reconstitution after alpha-beta-depleted transplantation in children. Unique molecular identifiers were built into the TCRbeta library. TCRdb called the PCR reads again in MiXCR, with one record for every CDR3 protein. The data hold around 250,000 distinct CDR3 sequences, with 6.5% to 9% observed a single time. Here the sequenced sample was PBMCs, mostly from graft donor cells, taken 180 days after TCRalphabeta/CD19-depleted stem cell transplant. All receptors derive from a male patient aged 5 to 17 who had a stem cell transplant for acute lymphoblastic leukemia, so the T cells may come from the graft donor.

This clonotype appeared many times. V gene TRBV12-3 or TRBV12-4 combines with J gene TRBJ2-7; D is unresolved. With 3 bases removed from V and 3 bases from J, the gap between germline ends came to 9 bases. CDR3 length: 13 amino acids. In nucleotides, the CDR3 is TGTGCCAGCAGTTTTAGTCTCCTCTACGAGCAGTACTTC. This encodes CASSFSLLYEQYF.

Many counts were recorded for this clonotype. The V and J genes are TRBV4-1 and TRBJ2-4, with D tentatively TRBD2 (6 bases). The V and J ends lost 1 base and 6 bases respectively, with 13 bases between them. Germline V gives CDR1 MGHRA, CDR2 YSYEKL. The length of the CDR3 is 15 residues. CDR3 DNA: TGCGCCAGCAGCCAAGTTGTCCAGCGGGTAAACATTCAGTACTTC. It codes for CASSQVVQRVNIQYF.

Many counts were recorded for this clonotype. This sequence joins TRBV5-1 and TRBJ2-4; unclear D gene. This CDR3 has 16 residues. The V gene lost 4 bases and the J gene lost 7 bases, with 21 bases spanning the gap. Germline CDR1 and CDR2: SGHRS and YFSETQ. The CDR3 loop reads CASSGPDLSSGNIQYF. The CDR3 coding sequence is TGCGCCAGCAGCGGACCGGATTTGTCTTCCGGGAACATTCAGTACTTC. Variable domain in full (rest from reference TRBV5-1 and TRBJ2-4): KAGVTQTPRYLIKTRGQQVTLSCSPISGHRSVSWYQQTPGQGLQFLFEYFSETQRNKGNFPGRFSGRQFSNSRSEMNVSTLELGDSALYLCASSGPDLSSGNIQYFGAGTRLSVL.

V is TRBV7-9 and J is TRBJ1-1, with D possibly TRBD1 on 5 matching bases. V was shortened by 5 bases and J by 5 bases, with 12 bases between the two germline ends. This CDR3 comprises 13 residues. Germline CDR1 reads SEHNR; CDR2 reads FQNEAQ (reference sequence). As DNA, the CDR3 is TGTGCCAGCAGCCCCCCAGGGAGGACTGAAGCTTTCTTT. Translation: CASSPPGRTEAFF. The full variable domain, rest sourced from reference TRBV7-9 and TRBJ1-1, is DTGVSQNPRHKITKRGQNVTFRCDPISEHNRLYWYRQTLGQGPEFLTYFQNEAQLEKSRLLSDRFSAERPKGSFSTLEIQRTEQGDSAMYLCASSPPGRTEAFFGQGTRLTVV.

The table lists this clonotype with many counts. This chain links TRBV27 with TRBJ2-5; 8 bases fit TRBD1. The junction had 8 bases not matched to a gene; V was cut back by 6 bases and J by 2 bases. Per the germline V gene, CDR1 is MNHEY and CDR2 is SMNVEV (reference sequence). This CDR3 comprises 15 residues. The CDR3 coding sequence is TGTGCCAGCAGCCTCGGACAGGGACGGCAAGAGACCCAGTACTTC. This sequence encodes CASSLGQGRQETQYF.

In this sample, this clonotype turned up many times. The rearrangement uses TRBV29-1 and TRBJ2-4; possibly TRBD1 for D (6 bases). Between the trimmed V and J ends, which lost 2 bases and 4 bases, there was a span of 9 bases. Germline assignment: CDR1 SQVTM and CDR2 ANQGSEA. The CDR3 covers 13 residues. CDR3 region: CSVERQGKNIQYF. As DNA, the CDR3 is TGCAGCGTTGAAAGGCAGGGGAAAAACATTCAGTACTTC.

This clonotype was recorded at least ten times. The rearrangement joins TRBV7-2 to TRBJ1-2, with D possibly being TRBD1 (6 bases). There are 16 residues in the CDR3. Trimming stripped 4 bases from V and 4 bases from J, with 19 bases between. Germline CDR1 and CDR2: SGHTA and FQGNSA. For the CDR3, the DNA is TGTGCCAGCAGCTGGACGACAGGTGGGGCAGGCTATGGCTACACCTTC. The encoded protein is CASSWTTGGAGYGYTF.

This clonotype was observed at least ten times. V and J are TRBV7-2 and TRBJ2-7; 7 bases fit TRBD1. V gave up 1 base and J gave up 0 bases; unmatched junction bases: 3. This CDR3 is built from 15 residues. The germline V gene has CDR1 SGHTA and CDR2 FQGNSA. The DNA for the CDR3 is TGTGCCAGCAGCTTAGGATCAGGGGGCTCCTACGAGCAGTACTTC. Translation gives CASSLGSGGSYEQYF.

This clonotype was picked up many times. The J gene is TRBJ2-7, the V gene TRBV7-8; 15 nucleotides match TRBD2. Germline CDR1 is SGHVS and CDR2 is FQNEAQ. V shed 5 bases, J shed 6 bases, and the junction held 8 bases outside the gene matches. The CDR3 is made up of 16 amino acids. CDR3 sequence: CASSPWGLAGGFEQYF. The CDR3 DNA reads as TGTGCCAGCAGCCCATGGGGACTAGCGGGAGGTTTCGAGCAGTACTTC.

This clonotype was detected ten times or more. The chain joins TRBV10-3 to TRBJ2-3; 9 bases fit TRBD1. With 6 bases clipped from V and 3 bases from J, the junction kept 13 bases outside the gene matches. The CDR3 sequence is 17 residues long. Germline CDR1 reads ENHRY; CDR2 reads SYGVKD. The CDR3 is CAIRSSLGQGSTDTQYF. The CDR3 nucleotides read TGTGCCATCAGATCCAGTTTGGGACAGGGAAGTACAGATACGCAGTATTTT.

Comments on this clonotype: A much larger clone sits a single nucleotide away, making a read error possible. Since no conserved phenylalanine or tryptophan closes the CDR3, a read error is the likely cause. The V and J genes are TRBV7-6 and TRBJ1-4; possible D gene TRBD1, 5 bases. V lost 4 bases to trimming and J lost 1 base, with 16 bases between them. This CDR3 contains 17 residues. CDR1 is SGHVS and CDR2 is FNYEAQ in the germline V gene. CDR3 DNA sequence: TGTGCCAGCAGCTCACTCGGGACTGGGGAAACTAATGAAAAACTGTTTTCT. Translation gives CASSSLGTGETNEKLFS.

This clonotype was recorded many times. V usage is TRBV29-1 and J usage is TRBJ2-5; TRBD1 matches 12 bases. Germline-derived CDR1 and CDR2 are SQVTM and ANQGSEA. The CDR3 is 13 amino acids. With 8 bases clipped from V and 5 bases from J, the junction kept 6 bases outside the gene matches. The chain's CDR3 is CSSGQGAWETQYF. Here the CDR3 DNA reads TGCAGCTCGGGACAGGGGGCCTGGGAGACCCAGTACTTC.

As for this clonotype: A read error may explain this, as a much larger clone is one base away. The gene calls are TRBV3-1 and TRBJ2-1; D is perhaps TRBD2 (5 bases). The CDR3 consists of 15 residues. CDR1 is LGHDT, CDR2 YNNKEL, per germline (reference sequence). CDR3 bases: TGTGCCAGCAGCCTCCTCCGGACTGTAAACAATGACCAGTTCTTC. Translation: CASSLLRTVNNDQFF.

This clonotype was detected ten times or more. The chain links TRBV20-1 to TRBJ2-5, with 13 bases lining up with TRBD2. CDR3 length: 15 residues. Germline V gene lookup returns CDR1 DFQATT and CDR2 SNEGSKA (reference sequence). V lost 6 bases, J lost 3 bases, and 7 bases stayed unmatched. The CDR3 DNA reads as TGCAGTGCCCTGGGACTAGCGGGAACCAAAGAGACCCAGTACTTC. Translation gives CSALGLAGTKETQYF.

This clonotype was found many times. The V gene is TRBV9, the J gene TRBJ2-7, with 7 bases lining up with TRBD1. Trimming cost V 0 bases and J 5 bases; bases outside gene matches: 5. The length of the CDR3 is 14 residues. The germline gives CDR1 SGDLS, CDR2 YYNGEE. The CDR3 spells CASSVGVTGDEQYF. In DNA form, the CDR3 reads TGTGCCAGCAGCGTAGGGGTAACAGGGGACGAGCAGTACTTC.

This clonotype showed up many times. The J gene is TRBJ2-7, the V gene TRBV28, with TRBD2 matching over 11 bases. The CDR3 runs 14 residues. With V trimmed by 6 bases and J by 3 bases, 4 bases remained unmatched. Germline V gives CDR1 MDHEN, CDR2 SYDVKM. CDR3 DNA sequence: TGTGCCAGCAGGCCCGGGACTAGCGGCTACGAGCAGTACTTC. Its translation is CASRPGTSGYEQYF.

This clonotype has at least ten counts. This chain links TRBV5-1 with TRBJ1-2, with 9 bases fitting TRBD1. CDR3 length: 16 amino acids. Germline V lookup: CDR1 SGHRS, CDR2 YFSETQ. V was clipped by 0 bases and J by 3 bases; unmatched bases: 6. Here the CDR3 reads CASSLDGRTGDYGYTF. The CDR3 DNA reads as TGCGCCAGCAGCTTGGATGGGCGGACAGGGGACTATGGCTACACCTTC.

This clonotype was picked up many times. The CDR3 nucleotides read TGCAGCGTTGTCGGGGACCCCCCGAGCACCGGGGAGCTGTTTTTT. It codes for CSVVGDPPSTGELFF. This chain uses TRBV29-1 with TRBJ2-2; the D gene could be TRBD1 or TRBD2 (5 bases each). V was trimmed by 4 bases and J by 4 bases, leaving 16 bases between them. CDR3 length equals 15 residues. Germline assignment: CDR1 SQVTM and CDR2 ANQGSEA.

This clonotype has at least ten counts. CDR3 sequence: CSGTGDKGTNYGYTF. The CDR3 DNA reads TGCAGTGGAACGGGGGACAAGGGTACTAACTATGGCTACACCTTC. This chain joins TRBV20-1 and TRBJ1-2; a weak D match, TRBD1 (6 bases). The ends were cut back, 7 bases at V and 0 bases at J, with 18 bases in the middle. There are 15 residues in the CDR3. Germline CDR1 and CDR2: DFQATT and SNEGSKA (reference sequence).

This clonotype was counted many times. The V and J genes are TRBV6-2 or TRBV6-3 and TRBJ1-1; 7 bases agree with TRBD1. This CDR3 spans 15 amino acids. CDR1 and CDR2 (germline): MNHEY, SVGEGT. V shed 2 bases and J 0 bases; nucleotides not matched to a gene: 3. CDR3 sequence: CASSYLDRVNTEAFF. In nucleotides, the CDR3 is TGTGCCAGCAGTTACCTTGACAGGGTGAACACTGAAGCTTTCTTT.

Many counts were recorded for this clonotype. The genes are TRBV20-1 and TRBJ2-5; 8 bases agree with TRBD2. With 6 bases clipped from V and 0 bases from J, the junction kept 9 bases outside the gene matches. CDR1 and CDR2 (germline): DFQATT, SNEGSKA (reference sequence). This CDR3 is built from 15 residues. CDR3 amino acids: CSADLSGGYQETQYF. The CDR3 region has the DNA TGCAGTGCCGACTTATCGGGGGGGTACCAAGAGACCCAGTACTTC.